What follows are 11 T cell receptor beta chains derived from one specimen sequenced in a study of shared clonotypes between healthy human individuals. TCRdb keeps only in-frame clones here, not all; method: immunoSEQ multiplex PCR. The table has 950,000 to 1,100,000 clones, approximately 78% seen once. The material sequenced was memory CD4+ T cells from PBMCs. Subset described: CD45RA-negative fraction. These receptor sequences come from a man aged 18 to 30 in good health. Some clones in this sample may be carry-over from other donors' samples.

The chain links TRBV7-9 to TRBJ2-3, with TRBD2 matching over 10 bases. CDR3 length equals 16 residues. Germline CDR1 and CDR2: SEHNR and FQNEAQ (reference sequence). V was pared by 6 bases and J by 5 bases, with 11 bases of the junction left unmatched. CDR3 amino acids: CASRPPGTSAGDTQYF. DNA for the CDR3: TGTGCCAGCAGACCTCCCGGGACTAGCGCTGGAGATACGCAGTATTTT.

The chain combines TRBV11-1 with TRBJ2-3; 11 bases align to TRBD2. V was pared by 5 bases and J by 6 bases, with 13 bases of the junction left unmatched. This CDR3 contains 17 residues. CDR1 is SGHAT and CDR2 is FQDESV in the germline V gene (reference sequence). CDR3 in amino acids: CASSRGLADPFMDTQYF. In nucleotides, the CDR3 is TGTGCCAGCAGCCGGGGACTAGCGGACCCTTTCATGGATACGCAGTATTTT.

This rearrangement joins TRBV11-3 to TRBJ2-1; 10 bases are a match to TRBD2. Per the germline V gene, CDR1 is SGHNT and CDR2 is YENEEA. V was clipped by 0 bases and J by 8 bases; unmatched bases: 7. This CDR3 is 16 amino acids long. The CDR3 reads CASSLDTLAGADEQFF. Written as DNA, the CDR3 is TGTGCCAGCAGCTTAGATACCCTAGCGGGAGCCGATGAGCAGTTCTTC.

This sequence joins TRBV2 and TRBJ1-5, with D maybe TRBD1 (6 bases). Trimming cost V 8 bases and J 3 bases, with 17 bases left between them. The germline gives CDR1 SNHLY, CDR2 FYNNEI. The CDR3 consists of 15 residues. CDR3 residues: CASGLLQGVNQPQHF. The CDR3 DNA follows: TGTGCCAGCGGCCTTTTACAGGGCGTCAATCAGCCCCAGCATTTT. The entire variable domain, with the rest obtained from reference TRBV2 and TRBJ1-5, is as follows: EPEVTQTPSHQVTQMGQEVILRCVPISNHLYFYWYRQILGQKVEFLVSFYNNEISEKSEIFDDQFSVERPDGSNFTLKIRSTKLEDSAMYFCASGLLQGVNQPQHFGDGTRLSIL.

The V call is TRBV6-6, the J call TRBJ2-2; tentatively, D is TRBD1 (6 bases). CDR1 is MNHNY, CDR2 SVGAGI, per germline (reference sequence). CDR3 size: 15 residues. The V end lost 4 bases, the J end lost 6 bases, and 15 bases lay between the germline ends. The CDR3 nucleotides read TGTGCCAGCAGTTTCACCCGGGACATCGCCGGGGAGCTGTTTTTT. The encoded protein is CASSFTRDIAGELFF.

This rearrangement joins TRBV18 to TRBJ1-1; possible D gene TRBD1, 5 bases. Trimming shortened V by 1 base and J by 4 bases, and 13 bases separated the two germline ends. This CDR3 spans 15 amino acids. CDR1 and CDR2 from the germline V gene are KGHSH and LQKENI. The CDR3 nucleotides are TGTGCCAGCTCACCACGCTTAAGGGGAACCACTGAAGCTTTCTTT. It encodes CASSPRLRGTTEAFF.

In its sample, this clone was seen a few times. This sequence joins TRBV28 and TRBJ2-7, with D tentatively TRBD2 (6 bases). The germline CDR1 and CDR2 sequences are MDHEN and SYDVKM. The CDR3 is made up of 15 amino acids. Between the trimmed V and J ends, which lost 2 bases and 0 bases, there was a span of 11 bases. CDR3 amino acids: CASSLAGQDSYEQYF. In nucleotides, the CDR3 is TGTGCCAGCAGTTTAGCGGGGCAGGACTCCTACGAGCAGTACTTC.

The gene calls are TRBV20-1 and TRBJ1-4; D gene ambiguous. Germline CDR1 reads DFQATT; CDR2 reads SNEGSKA (reference sequence). V lost 4 bases, J lost 7 bases, and 7 bases lay in between. This CDR3 has 11 residues. For the CDR3, the DNA is TGCAGTGCTAAATTAGCTGAAAAACTGTTTTTT. As protein: CSAKLAEKLFF.

V and J are TRBV10-3 and TRBJ1-3; weak D call: TRBD1 (5 bases). V was shortened by 4 bases and J by 0 bases, with 7 bases between the two germline ends. Germline values: CDR1 ENHRY, CDR2 SYGVKD. The CDR3 has 14 residues. CDR3 in amino acids: CAISGGSSGNTIYF. The CDR3, as DNA: TGTGCCATCAGTGGGGGGAGCTCTGGAAACACCATATATTTT.

V usage is TRBV7-2 and J usage is TRBJ2-1; 9 bases are shared with TRBD2. CDR1 is SGHTA, CDR2 FQGNSA, per germline. The junction had 14 bases not matched to a gene; V was cut back by 4 bases and J by 10 bases. The CDR3 runs 16 residues. The CDR3 protein is CASSSASSGGRREQFF. The CDR3 DNA is TGTGCCAGCAGCTCCGCATCCAGCGGGGGGAGAAGGGAGCAGTTCTTC.

The CDR3 bases are TGTGCCAGCAGCTTATCCCTCGGCAGGTACGCCACCCGGAACACTGAAGCTTTCTTT. Protein sequence: CASSLSLGRYATRNTEAFF. The chain links TRBV7-2 to TRBJ1-1; D is undetermined. V lost 2 bases and J 1 base, leaving 23 bases between the germline ends. CDR3 length: 19 amino acids. CDR1 and CDR2 (germline): SGHTA, FQGNSA.